This paragraph reports one T cell receptor (beta chain). Symptom resolution, clearance, or two negative PCRs marked donors in Cohort 3 as recovered. Germline lookup yields CDR1 SGHNT and CDR2 YENEEA. This CDR3 is built from 15 residues. With 5 bases clipped from V and 7 bases from J, the junction kept 7 bases outside the gene matches. Assay: immunoSEQ multiplex PCR; the TCRdb copy retains only in-frame clones and omits some. Of roughly 400,000 clones listed, under 90% are singletons. These data come from a study of blood T cell repertoires in COVID-19. The source material was PBMCs or T cells enriched from blood (not recorded which). The chain employs TRBV11-3 and TRBJ1-6, with TRBD1 identical over 8 bases. The origin of this receptor is a woman aged 25 to 39 who had recovered from COVID-19. CDR3 protein: CASSASGQANSPLHF. The DNA for the CDR3 is TGTGCCAGCAGCGCCTCGGGACAGGCAAATTCACCCCTCCACTTT.